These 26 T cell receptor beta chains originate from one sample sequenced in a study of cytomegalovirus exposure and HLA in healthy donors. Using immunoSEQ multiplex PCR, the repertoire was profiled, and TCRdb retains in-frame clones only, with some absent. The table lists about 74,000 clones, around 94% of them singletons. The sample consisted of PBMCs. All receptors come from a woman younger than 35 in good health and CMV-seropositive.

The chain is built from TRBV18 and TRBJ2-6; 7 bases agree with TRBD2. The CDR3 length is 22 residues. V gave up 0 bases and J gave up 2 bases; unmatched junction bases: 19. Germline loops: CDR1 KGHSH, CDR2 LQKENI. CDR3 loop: CASSPPRGFWGRGRAGANVLTF. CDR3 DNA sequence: TGTGCCAGCTCACCACCGAGGGGTTTTTGGGGGAGGGGCCGTGCTGGGGCCAACGTCCTGACTTTC. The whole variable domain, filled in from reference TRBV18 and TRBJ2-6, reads NAGVMQNPRHLVRRRGQEARLRCSPMKGHSHVYWYRQLPEEGLKFMVYLQKENIIDESGMPKERFSAEFPKEGPSILRIQQVVRGDSAAYFCASSPPRGFWGRGRAGANVLTFGAGSRLTVL.

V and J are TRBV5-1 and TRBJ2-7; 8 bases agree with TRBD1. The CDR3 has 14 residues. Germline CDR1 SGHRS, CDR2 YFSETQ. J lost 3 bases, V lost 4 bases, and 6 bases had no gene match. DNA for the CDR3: TGCGCCAGCAGCCCATTAGGACAGGGCTACGAGCAGTACTTC. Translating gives CASSPLGQGYEQYF.

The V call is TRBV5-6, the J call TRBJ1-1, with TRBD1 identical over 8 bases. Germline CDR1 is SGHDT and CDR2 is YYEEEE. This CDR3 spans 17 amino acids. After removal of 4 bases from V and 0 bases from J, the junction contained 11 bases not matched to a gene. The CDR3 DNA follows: TGTGCCAGCAGCATCCGGGACAGGCACATAATGAACACTGAAGCTTTCTTT. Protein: CASSIRDRHIMNTEAFF.

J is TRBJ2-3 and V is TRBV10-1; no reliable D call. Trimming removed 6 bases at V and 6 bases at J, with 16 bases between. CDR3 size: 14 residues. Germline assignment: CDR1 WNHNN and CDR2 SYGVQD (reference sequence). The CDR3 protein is CASSLLRGWDTQYF. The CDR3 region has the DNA TGCGCCAGCAGCCTACTGAGAGGATGGGATACGCAGTATTTT.

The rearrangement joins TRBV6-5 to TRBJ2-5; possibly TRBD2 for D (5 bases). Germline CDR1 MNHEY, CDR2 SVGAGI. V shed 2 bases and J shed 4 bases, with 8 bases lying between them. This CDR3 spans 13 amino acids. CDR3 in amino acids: CASSYALAETQYF. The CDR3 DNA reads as TGTGCCAGCAGTTACGCGCTAGCAGAGACCCAGTACTTC.

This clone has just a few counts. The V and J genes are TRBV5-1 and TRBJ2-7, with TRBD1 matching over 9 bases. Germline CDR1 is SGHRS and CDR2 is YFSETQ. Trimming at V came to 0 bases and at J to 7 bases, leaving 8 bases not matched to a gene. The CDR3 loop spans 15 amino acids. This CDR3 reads CASSLAPGQGREQYF. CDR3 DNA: TGCGCCAGCAGCTTGGCCCCGGGACAGGGAAGGGAGCAGTACTTC.

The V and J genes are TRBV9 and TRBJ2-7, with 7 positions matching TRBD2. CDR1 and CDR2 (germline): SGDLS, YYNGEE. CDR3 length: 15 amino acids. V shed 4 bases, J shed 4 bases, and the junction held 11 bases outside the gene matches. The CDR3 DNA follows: TGTGCCAGCAGCTCACTGGGCGGGAGCGGTTACGAGCAGTACTTC. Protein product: CASSSLGGSGYEQYF.

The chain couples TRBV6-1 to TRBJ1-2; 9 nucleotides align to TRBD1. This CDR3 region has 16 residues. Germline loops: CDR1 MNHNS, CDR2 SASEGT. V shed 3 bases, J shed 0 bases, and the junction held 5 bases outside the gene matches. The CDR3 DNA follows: TGTGCCAGCAGTGACGCCTGGACAGGGGCTAACTATGGCTACACCTTC. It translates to CASSDAWTGANYGYTF.

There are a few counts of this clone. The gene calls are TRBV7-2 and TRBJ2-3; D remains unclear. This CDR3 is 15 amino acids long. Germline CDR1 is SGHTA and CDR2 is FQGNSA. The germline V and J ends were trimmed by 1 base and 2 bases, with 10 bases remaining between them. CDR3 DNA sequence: TGTGCCAGCAGCTTAGTGCGCTCCATCACAGATACGCAGTATTTT. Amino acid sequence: CASSLVRSITDTQYF.

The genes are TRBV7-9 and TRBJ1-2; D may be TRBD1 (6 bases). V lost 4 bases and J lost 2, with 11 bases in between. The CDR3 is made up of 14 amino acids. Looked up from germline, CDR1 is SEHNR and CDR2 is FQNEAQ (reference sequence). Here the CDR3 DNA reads TGTGCCAGCAGCTCCTGGACAGTCAACTATGGCTACACCTTC. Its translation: CASSSWTVNYGYTF.

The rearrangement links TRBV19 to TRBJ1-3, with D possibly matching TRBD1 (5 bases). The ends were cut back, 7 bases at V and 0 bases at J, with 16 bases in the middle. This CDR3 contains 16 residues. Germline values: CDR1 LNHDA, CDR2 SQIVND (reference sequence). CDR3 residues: CASNLGTDSSGNTIYF. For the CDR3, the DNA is TGTGCCAGTAATTTAGGAACAGACAGCTCTGGAAACACCATATATTTT.

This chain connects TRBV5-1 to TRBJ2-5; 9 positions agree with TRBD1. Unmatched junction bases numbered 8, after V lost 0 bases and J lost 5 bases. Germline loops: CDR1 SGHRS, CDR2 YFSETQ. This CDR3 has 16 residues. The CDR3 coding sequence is TGCGCCAGCAGCTTGGCCTGGACAGGGGAAGTGGAGACCCAGTACTTC. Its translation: CASSLAWTGEVETQYF.

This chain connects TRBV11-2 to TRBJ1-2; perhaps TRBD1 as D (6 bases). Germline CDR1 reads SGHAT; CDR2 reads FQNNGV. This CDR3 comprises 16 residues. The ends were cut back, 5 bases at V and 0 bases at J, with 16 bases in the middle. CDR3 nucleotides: TGTGCCAGCAGCGCAACAACACAGGGAACTAACTATGGCTACACCTTC. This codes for CASSATTQGTNYGYTF.

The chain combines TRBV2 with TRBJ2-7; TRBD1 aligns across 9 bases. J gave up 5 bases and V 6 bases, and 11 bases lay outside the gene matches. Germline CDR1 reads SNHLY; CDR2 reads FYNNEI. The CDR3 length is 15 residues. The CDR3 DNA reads TGTGCCAGCAGCGAGCCGGGACAGGGACAGAACGAGCAGTACTTC. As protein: CASSEPGQGQNEQYF. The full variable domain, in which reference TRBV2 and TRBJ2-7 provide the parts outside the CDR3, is EPEVTQTPSHQVTQMGQEVILRCVPISNHLYFYWYRQILGQKVEFLVSFYNNEISEKSEIFDDQFSVERPDGSNFTLKIRSTKLEDSAMYFCASSEPGQGQNEQYFGPGTRLTVT.

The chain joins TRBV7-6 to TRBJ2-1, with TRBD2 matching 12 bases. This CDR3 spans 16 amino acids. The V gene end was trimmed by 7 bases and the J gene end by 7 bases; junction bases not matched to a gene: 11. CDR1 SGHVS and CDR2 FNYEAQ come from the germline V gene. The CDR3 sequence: CASTQTSGSRWNEQFF. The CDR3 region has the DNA TGTGCCAGCACCCAGACTAGCGGGAGTCGTTGGAATGAGCAGTTCTTC.

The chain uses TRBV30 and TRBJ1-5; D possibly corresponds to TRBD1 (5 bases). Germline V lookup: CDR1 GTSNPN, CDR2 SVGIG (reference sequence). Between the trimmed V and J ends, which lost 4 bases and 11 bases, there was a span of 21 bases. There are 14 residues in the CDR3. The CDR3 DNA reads TGTGCCTGGACCCTAGCTGGGGGGTCCGGGGCCCAGCATTTT. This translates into CAWTLAGGSGAQHF.

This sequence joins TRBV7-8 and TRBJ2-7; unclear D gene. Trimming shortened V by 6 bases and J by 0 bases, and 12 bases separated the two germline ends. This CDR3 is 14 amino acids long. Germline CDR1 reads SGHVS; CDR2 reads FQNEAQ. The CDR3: CASRPARSSYEQYF. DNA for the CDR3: TGTGCCAGCAGGCCGGCACGGAGCTCCTACGAGCAGTACTTC.

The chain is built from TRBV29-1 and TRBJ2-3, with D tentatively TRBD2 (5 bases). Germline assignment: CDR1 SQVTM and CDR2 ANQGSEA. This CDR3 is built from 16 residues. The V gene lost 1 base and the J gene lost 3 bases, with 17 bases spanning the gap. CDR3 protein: CSVEAMKERTTDTQYF. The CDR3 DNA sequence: TGCAGCGTTGAAGCCATGAAGGAGCGGACGACAGATACGCAGTATTTT.

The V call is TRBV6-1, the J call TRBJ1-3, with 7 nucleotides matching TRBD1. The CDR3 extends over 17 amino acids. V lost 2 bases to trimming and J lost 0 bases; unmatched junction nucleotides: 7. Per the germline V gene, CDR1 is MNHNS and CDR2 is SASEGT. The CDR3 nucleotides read TGTGCCAGCAGTGAAACCATACAGGGGAGCTCTGGAAACACCATATATTTT. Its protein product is CASSETIQGSSGNTIYF.

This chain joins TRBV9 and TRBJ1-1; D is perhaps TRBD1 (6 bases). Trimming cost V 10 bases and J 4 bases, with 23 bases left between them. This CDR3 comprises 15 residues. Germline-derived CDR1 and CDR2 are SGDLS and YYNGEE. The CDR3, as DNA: TGTGCCTCTACCCCGGGGGGGGGCGCTGGCACTGAAGCTTTCTTT. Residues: CASTPGGGAGTEAFF. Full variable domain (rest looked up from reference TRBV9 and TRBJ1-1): DSGVTQTPKHLITATGQRVTLRCSPRSGDLSVYWYQQSLDQGLQFLIQYYNGEERAKGNILERFSAQQFPDLHSELNLSSLELGDSALYFCASTPGGGAGTEAFFGQGTRLTVV.

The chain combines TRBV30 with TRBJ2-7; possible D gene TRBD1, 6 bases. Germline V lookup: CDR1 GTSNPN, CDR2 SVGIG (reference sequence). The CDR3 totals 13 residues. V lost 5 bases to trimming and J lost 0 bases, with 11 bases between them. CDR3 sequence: CAWVRGSSYEQYF. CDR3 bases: TGTGCCTGGGTTAGGGGGAGCTCCTACGAGCAGTACTTC.

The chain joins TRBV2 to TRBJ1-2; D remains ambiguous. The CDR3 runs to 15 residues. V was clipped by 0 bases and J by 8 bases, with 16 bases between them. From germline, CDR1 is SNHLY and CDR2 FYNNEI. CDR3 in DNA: TGTGCCAGCAGTGAAGCGCTTAAGGCCGTAGCGGGCTACACCTTC. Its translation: CASSEALKAVAGYTF.

The CDR3 DNA follows: TGTGCCAGCAGCACGACACAGGGAGTAAACACCGGGGAGCTGTTTTTT. Translating it yields CASSTTQGVNTGELFF. V is TRBV9 and J is TRBJ2-2; possible D gene TRBD1, 6 bases. Deletions cut 4 bases from V and 2 bases from J, with 15 bases between. Per the germline V gene, CDR1 is SGDLS and CDR2 is YYNGEE. The CDR3 consists of 16 residues.

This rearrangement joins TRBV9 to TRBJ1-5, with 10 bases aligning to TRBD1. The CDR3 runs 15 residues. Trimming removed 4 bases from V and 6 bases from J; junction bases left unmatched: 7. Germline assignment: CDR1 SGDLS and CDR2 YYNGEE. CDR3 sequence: CASSSGGQGSQPQHF. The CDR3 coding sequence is TGTGCCAGCAGCTCCGGGGGACAGGGGAGTCAGCCCCAGCATTTT.

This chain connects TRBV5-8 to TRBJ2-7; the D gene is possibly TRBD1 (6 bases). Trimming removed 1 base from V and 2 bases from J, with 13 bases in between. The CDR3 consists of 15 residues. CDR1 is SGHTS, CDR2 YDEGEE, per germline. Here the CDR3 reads CASSLRSGDTYEQYF. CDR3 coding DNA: TGTGCCAGCAGCTTGCGTTCAGGGGACACCTACGAGCAGTACTTC.

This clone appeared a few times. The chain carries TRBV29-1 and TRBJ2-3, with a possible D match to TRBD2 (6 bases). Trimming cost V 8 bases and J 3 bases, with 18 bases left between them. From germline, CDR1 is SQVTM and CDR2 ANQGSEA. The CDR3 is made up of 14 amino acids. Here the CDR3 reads CSSWRGRRTDTQYF. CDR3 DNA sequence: TGCAGCTCCTGGCGGGGACGGCGAACAGATACGCAGTATTTT.